This paragraph reports one TCR beta chain. Which antigen it targets is not known. Base qualities are not provided; no much larger clone lies one nucleotide away. These data belong to a study of regulatory T cells in long-lasting Graves disease (dated by TCRdb to about 2021). Notes on the research overall: In the newly diagnosed Graves' disease group, patients had been taking antithyroid drugs for less than 3 months. The study was conducted in China and was registered as a clinical trial. This study used TCR sequencing and RNA sequencing of peripheral blood to compare persistent Graves' disease patients against newly diagnosed Graves' disease patients. TCR sequencing covered some 13 persistent and about 20 newly diagnosed Graves' disease patients, 33 samples in total. General conclusions and limits of the study: Persistent patients shared more public clonotypes among themselves (roughly 2,700) than newly diagnosed patients did (over 950). As a limitation, the authors acknowledged that the small sample size may reduce accuracy. Because the primary lesion, thyroid tissue, could not be accessed, the study looked at peripheral blood alone. Sequencing and analysis were restricted to the TCR beta chain. Lower TCR Shannon entropy and fewer highly expanded clones were observed in persistent Graves' disease patients than in newly diagnosed patients, which suggested clonal expansion. Preferential use of TRBV28, TRBJ1-2 and TRBJ2-5 was observed in persistent disease, whereas TRBV20-1 and TRBJ2-1 were favored in newly diagnosed disease.

The CDR3 spans 14 residues, from the cysteine through the phenylalanine. Only the CDR3 portion is preserved as DNA: 42 bases, with reading frame beginning at the first base. The V end loses 5 bases and the J end loses 1 base, and a stretch of 6 bases separates them. The CDR1 and CDR2 encoded by the germline V gene are MNHEY and SVGEGT. Receptor amplification or capture employed multiplex PCR. TCRdb shows the sequencer as Illumina HiSeq 4000. iRepertoire HTBI primers and Arm-PCR amplification of CDR3 regions were used to construct TCR beta libraries. Gel purification was performed on PCR products prior to sequencing. The authors' analysis ran thus. Across samples, about 63 TRBV and roughly 15 TRBJ segments were identified and used for gene usage analysis of CDR3 amino acid clonotypes. COPE and FqMerger were used to merge the filtered high-quality paired reads into contigs. BLAST was used to align contigs to IMGT TRBV, TRBD and TRBJ reference genes, and CDR3 was defined according to IMGT. Any clonotype with a frequency above 0.1% was counted as a highly expanded clone. Shannon entropy served as the measure of repertoire diversity, while the Gini coefficient captured V-J evenness. A clonotype found in more than one individual was treated as public. TCRdb reran the public reads through fastp at Q25 and MiXCR, keeping productive beta chains. Every CDR3 protein is listed once, alongside the most common genes and DNA of its rows. It is TCRdb's table, rather than the study itself, that gives the V and J calls and clone size. For this sample there are under 800,000 distinct CDR3 sequences; less than 20% appear just once. Under 20% of the sample comes from the top ten.

The sample's time point label, in plain terms: newly diagnosed GD, antithyroid drugs for less than 3 months. RNA was extracted from PBMCs in TRIzol for both TCR sequencing and RNA sequencing. The diagnosis of Graves' disease was made according to American Thyroid Association guidelines. Recruitment of patients was carried out at an endocrinology department in Xi'an, China. Each patient gave about 8.1 milliliters of peripheral blood, collected in an EDTA anticoagulant tube. PBMCs were isolated by Ficoll Paque Plus density gradient separation without further T cell sorting. RNA quality was checked with an Agilent 2100 Bioanalyzer and agarose gel, and concentration with a NanoDrop 2000. Another study also made use of these data, one on T cells in Graves' hyperthyroidism and ophthalmopathy. The second study also describes: Graves' hyperthyroidism was defined as stable when no progression to ophthalmopathy occurred over 18 months of follow-up. Hyperthyroidism patients were newly diagnosed, had a disease duration of under 2 months, and were aged 18 to 65 years. The study excluded patients with uncontrolled infections, other autoimmune diseases, pregnancy or lactation. Clinical symptoms, serum thyroxine and TRAb, thyroid ultrasound, and orbital computed tomography formed the basis for the diagnoses. The first round of RT-PCR for the TCR CDR3 was performed with the HTBI primer set and the Qiagen OneStep RT-PCR kit. Blood samples also contained most of the expanded thyroid clonotypes (frequency above 0.001), which suggests that blood repertoires may reflect thyroid immune responses. A 13 V-J signature model separated ophthalmopathy from stable hyperthyroidism, with about 88% sensitivity and about 81% specificity in cross-validation and 80%/75% in testing. In validation, the model predicted progression to ophthalmopathy a median of 6.5 months before onset, with over 60% sensitivity and nearly 75% specificity. To identify TCR V-J signatures that set the groups apart, the researchers used a discovery cohort of more than 95 patients, made up of fewer than 50 with Graves' ophthalmopathy and some 55 with stable Graves' hyperthyroidism. Prospective prediction of ophthalmopathy was tested in an independent validation cohort consisting of some 20 hyperthyroidism patients and some 15 patients who later progressed to ophthalmopathy. The 90 to 100 discovery patients were randomly split 7:3 into training and test sets. In addition, the study compared T-cell repertoires in thyroid tissue and in blood from six Graves' hyperthyroidism patients. Once sampling was done, hyperthyroidism patients were given methimazole at a starting dose of 30 mg daily, whereas ophthalmopathy patients were given high-dose intravenous methylprednisolone. Libraries were constructed in a second round of multiplex PCR, after which size selection and purification were carried out. Paired-end sequencing of the libraries was performed with 100 bp reads on an Illumina HiSeq2000. SOAPnuke was used to process the raw data, with reads discarded if the reads contained adapters or uncalled bases, had a mean Phred below 15, or lacked an exact constant-primer or identifier match. High-quality paired reads were merged using COPE v1.2.5, and each unique nucleotide sequence was defined as a clonotype. Clonotypes were aligned to IMGT TRBV, TRBD and TRBJ reference segments using MiTCR v1.1. Only V-J combinations with frequency above 0.0001, covering 99.2% of repertoires, were analysed. A TCS score was defined as the ratio of F50 (clonal expansion) to E x V (chaos), with BLOSUM62-based TCRdist applied between CDR3 peptides within each V-J. Welch's t-statistics and random forest reduced around 520 V-J features to about 12, which were used in a naive Bayes classifier (R e1071). No statistical method was used to fix the sample size in advance, and group allocation was not hidden from the investigators. According to the paper, TCR Vbeta CDR3 sequencing was carried out on 135 peripheral blood samples, which came from 40 to 45 ophthalmopathy, approximately 72 hyperthyroidism and roughly 17 progressor patients.

Material: peripheral blood mononuclear cells (PBMCs), obtained at new diagnosis, from a patient treated with antithyroid drugs. This receptor was obtained from a woman in her 30s with Graves disease. Donor details come from another sample of the same person, matched by shared clones. The sequence is built from TRBV6-2 or TRBV6-3 and TRBJ2-6; no confident D gene assignment can be made. The DNA reads as follows: TGTGCCAGCAGTGAAATTTCTGGGGCCAACGTCCTGACTTTC. Its translation is CASSEISGANVLTF.